This is a list of T cell receptor beta chains from one sample in a study of T cells in Graves' hyperthyroidism and ophthalmopathy. TCRdb re-analysed the multiplex PCR reads in MiXCR, keeping a single row per CDR3 protein. This sample yields 370,000 or so distinct CDR3 sequences, of which about 25% are seen a single time; around 67% belongs to the top ten. Sequencing used blood. These receptors originate from a middle-aged man with Graves' hyperthyroidism. Each CDR3 is given with its conserved first and last residue. A D gene is named only where the DNA matches it firmly. Only some rows state a clone size, as once, few, many or a class for expanded clones.

>TRBJ2-7|TRBD1|TRBV7-2|many
TGTGCCAGCAGCTTATCAGGGGGCCGCTACGAGCAGTACTTC
CASSLSGGRYEQYF
>TRBJ1-2|NA|TRBV5-1|NA
TGCGCCAGCAGCTTGGAACTGGGATCCTATGGCTACACCTTC
CASSLELGSYGYTF
>TRBJ2-2|NA|TRBV7-9|NA
TGTGCCAGCAACCCAGCGGGGGAGCTGTTTTTT
CASNPAGELFF
>TRBJ2-7|TRBD1|TRBV20-1|few
TGCAGTGCTTCATATGGACAGGGGATTACCTACGAGCAGTACTTC
CSASYGQGITYEQYF
>TRBJ2-6|TRBD2|TRBV29-1|NA
TGCAGCGTTTTTATTGGGGGGGAAGAAGGGGCCAACGTCCTGACTTTC
CSVFIGGEEGANVLTF
>TRBJ2-1|TRBD2|TRBV7-9|many
TGTGCCAGCAGCTTTCCCGCGGGAGATGTTGAGCAGTTCTTC
CASSFPAGDVEQFF
>TRBJ1-6|NA|TRBV5-1|NA
TGCGCCAGCCGAGCGACGACGGGCTATAATTCACCCCTCCACTTT
CASRATTGYNSPLHF
>TRBJ2-1|TRBD2|TRBV3-1|NA
TGTGCCAGCAGCCGAGGGACTAGCGGGAGCTATGAGCAGCACTTC
CASSRGTSGSYEQHF
>TRBJ2-1|NA|TRBV27|many
TGTGCCAGCAGTTATTTCGGGGACGGAGACAATGAGCAGTTCTTC
CASSYFGDGDNEQFF
>TRBJ1-2|TRBD1|TRBV7-8|many
TGTGCCAGCAGCCCGCGGACAGGGGTTAACTATGGCTACACCTTC
CASSPRTGVNYGYTF
>TRBJ2-3|TRBD2|TRBV5-1|few
TGCGCCAGCAGCTTGCCTAGCGGGAGGGGAGGCACAGATACGCAGTATTTT
CASSLPSGRGGTDTQYF
>TRBJ2-5|NA|TRBV28|NA
TGTGCCAGCAGGCCCCTCCAGGGCGGGTTTAGTGTAGAGACCCAGTACTTC
CASRPLQGGFSVETQYF
>TRBJ2-7|NA|TRBV5-1|NA
TGCGCCAGCAGCTTGGAGGGGGTCCACTACGAGCAGTACTTC
CASSLEGVHYEQYF
>TRBJ2-1|NA|TRBV10-3|NA
TGTGCCATCAGTGACCTCAATGAGCAGTTCTTC
CAISDLNEQFF
>TRBJ2-7|TRBD1|TRBV30|NA
TGTGCCTGGAGTGTAGGGGGCCTGATCGAGCAGTACTTC
CAWSVGGLIEQYF
>TRBJ2-7|NA|TRBV7-9|few
TGTGCCAGCAGCCCGGGCCGACAGGTCTCCTACGAGCAGTACTTC
CASSPGRQVSYEQYF
>TRBJ2-1|NA|TRBV3-1|NA
TGTGCCAGCAGCCAAGATCGTTGGTCCTACAATGAGCAGTTCTTC
CASSQDRWSYNEQFF
>TRBJ2-1|NA|TRBV20-1|few
TGCAGTGCAATAGCGGAGAGGGATGAGCAGTTCTTC
CSAIAERDEQFF
>TRBJ2-7|NA|TRBV4-1|few
TGCGCCAGCAGCCAAGATCCCCAGGGTGGCGAGCAGTACTTC
CASSQDPQGGEQYF
>TRBJ2-3|TRBD1|TRBV9|NA
TGTGCCAGCAGCTCACACAGGGGCCGGGACACAGATACGCAGTATTTT
CASSSHRGRDTDTQYF
>TRBJ2-3|NA|TRBV18|NA
TGTGCCAGCCCCCGCCCCGGGAGCACAGATACGCAGTATTTT
CASPRPGSTDTQYF
>TRBJ2-5|NA|TRBV12-3/TRBV12-4|many
TGTGCCAGCAGCCCTATAGGAGGGGAGACCCAGTACTTC
CASSPIGGETQYF
>TRBJ1-4|TRBD1|TRBV5-1|NA
TGCGCCAGCAGACAGGGGGCAACTGAAAAACTGTTTTTT
CASRQGATEKLFF
>TRBJ2-1|NA|TRBV9|NA
TGTGCCAGCAGCGTAGCAAATACCGGGGGCAATGAGCAGTTCTTC
CASSVANTGGNEQFF
>TRBJ2-2|NA|TRBV3-1|few
TGTGCCAGCAGCCAAGATACGAACACCGGGGAGCTGTTTTTT
CASSQDTNTGELFF
>TRBJ2-1|NA|TRBV4-1|few
TGCGCCAGCAGCCAAGGTGGGGTAGTAAACAATGAGCAGTTCTTC
CASSQGGVVNNEQFF
>TRBJ2-1|TRBD2|TRBV9|NA
TGTGCCAGCAGCCCTAGCGGGAGTTATATCAATGAGCAGTTCTTC
CASSPSGSYINEQFF
>TRBJ2-7|NA|TRBV27|many
TGTGCCAGCAGTCGCCGGGACACGCCATCCTACGAGCAGTACTTC
CASSRRDTPSYEQYF
>TRBJ2-2|TRBD1|TRBV11-3|NA
TGTGCCAGCAGCCCAGACAGGGGGCGCGCAACCGGGGAGCTGTTTTTT
CASSPDRGRATGELFF
>TRBJ2-5|TRBD1|TRBV9|NA
TGTGCCAGCAGCACCCGGGACAGGGTGACAGAGACCCAGTACTTC
CASSTRDRVTETQYF
>TRBJ1-1|NA|TRBV7-9|many
TGTGCCAGCAGCTTACCCTGGGGGAACACTGAAGCTTTCTTT
CASSLPWGNTEAFF
>TRBJ1-1|NA|TRBV29-1|once
TGCAGCGTTGGGGGGGGAAGGGGGGGCACTGAAGCTTTCTTT
CSVGGGRGGTEAFF
>TRBJ2-5|NA|TRBV7-9|many
TGTGCCAGCAGCTCCGGCAGGGTCCAACAGACCCAGTACTTC
CASSSGRVQQTQYF
>TRBJ2-3|TRBD1|TRBV19|NA
TGTGCCAGTAGTCCCCTGACAGGGGGCCCAGATACGCAGTATTTT
CASSPLTGGPDTQYF
>TRBJ2-5|TRBD2|TRBV7-3|NA
TGTGCCAGCAGCGCCCTGGATAGCGGGGCTGGGACCCAGTACTTC
CASSALDSGAGTQYF
>TRBJ2-1|TRBD2|TRBV4-2|once
TGTGCCAGCAGCCAAGATCCGGGACTAGAGTTTGATGAGCAGTTCTTC
CASSQDPGLEFDEQFF
>TRBJ2-6|NA|TRBV6-4|NA
TGTGCCAGCAGTAGGGACAACTCTGGGGCCAACGTCCTGACTTTC
CASSRDNSGANVLTF
>TRBJ2-1|TRBD2|TRBV20-1|NA
TGCAGTGCTACTAGCGGATCCAGTCCCTACAATGAGCAGTTCTTC
CSATSGSSPYNEQFF
>TRBJ1-2|NA|TRBV3-1|few
TGTGCCAGCAGCTGGGCAGATGGAGGTAGAGGCTACACCTTC
CASSWADGGRGYTF
>TRBJ2-5|NA|TRBV6-1|NA
TGTGCCAGCAGTGGAACCCAGCGGGAGACCCAGTACTTC
CASSGTQRETQYF
>TRBJ2-7|TRBD2|TRBV6-1|few
TGTGCCAGCACTCGAGGACTAGCGGGAGTTGGGGAGCAGTACTTC
CASTRGLAGVGEQYF
>TRBJ2-1|NA|TRBV20-1|NA
TGCAGTGCTCCTACAGCGAAAGTTGAGTTCTTC
CSAPTAKVEFF
>TRBJ1-1|NA|TRBV28|many
TGTGCCAGCAGTTTAGGTTCTGGATTTCGCACTGAAGCTTTCTTT
CASSLGSGFRTEAFF
>TRBJ2-4|NA|TRBV15|NA
TGTGCCACCAGCAGACAGGATGTGGCCAAAAACATTCAGTACTTC
CATSRQDVAKNIQYF
>TRBJ1-2|NA|TRBV29-1|few
TGCAGCGTTGCTTCGGGGGAGGCTAACTATGGCTACACCTTC
CSVASGEANYGYTF
>TRBJ2-5|TRBD1|TRBV7-2|few
TGTGCCAGCAGCTTAGAGTACAGGGGGCGAAAGACCCAGTACTTC
CASSLEYRGRKTQYF
>TRBJ2-7|TRBD1|TRBV4-1|few
TGCGCCAGCAGCCTAGCTCCGGGACAGGTCTACGAGCAGTACTTC
CASSLAPGQVYEQYF
>TRBJ2-1|NA|TRBV5-5|NA
TGTGCCAGCAGCTTGTTTGTGGATCTGCCCCTGAACGGCGATGAGCAGTTCTTC
CASSLFVDLPLNGDEQFF
>TRBJ1-6|NA|TRBV6-6|few
TGTGCCAGCAGTTACTCAGGACAGACGGATTCACCCCTCCACTTT
CASSYSGQTDSPLHF
>TRBJ1-4|TRBD1|TRBV19|NA
TGTGCTACAGGGACAGGGGAGCAAAACGGAAAACTGTTTTTT
CATGTGEQNGKLFF
>TRBJ2-5|TRBD1|TRBV7-3|many
TGTGCCAGCAGCCTGGACAGGGATACTCAAGAGACCCAGTACTTC
CASSLDRDTQETQYF
>TRBJ2-1|TRBD2|TRBV18|few
TGTGCCAGCTCACCACTAACAAGCGGGAGCTCCTACAATGAGCAGTTCTTC
CASSPLTSGSSYNEQFF
>TRBJ1-1|NA|TRBV5-1|few
TGCGCCAGCACCATCGGCAGGACCGGGAACACTGAAGCTTTCTTT
CASTIGRTGNTEAFF
>TRBJ1-5|TRBD1|TRBV3-1|many
TGTGCCAGCAGCCATGGGGACAGGGAGAATCAGCCCCAGCATTTT
CASSHGDRENQPQHF
>TRBJ2-1|NA|TRBV5-1|NA
TGCGCCAGCAGCTTGGCTAGAGACAATGAGCAGTTCTTC
CASSLARDNEQFF
>TRBJ1-6|NA|TRBV28|few
TGTGCCAGCGCAAGCTTAGGTTCGAATTCACCCCTCCACTTT
CASASLGSNSPLHF
>TRBJ2-3|TRBD2|TRBV7-2|few
TGTGCCAGCAGCCCCCATTTAGCGGGAGGAGGAGATACGCAGTATTTT
CASSPHLAGGGDTQYF
>TRBJ1-2|NA|TRBV6-4|few
TGTGCCAGCAGTTCTTACCATGGCTACACCTTC
CASSSYHGYTF
>TRBJ1-5|NA|TRBV7-9|few
TGTGCCAGCAGCTTAGATCGTCAGCCCCAGCATTTT
CASSLDRQPQHF